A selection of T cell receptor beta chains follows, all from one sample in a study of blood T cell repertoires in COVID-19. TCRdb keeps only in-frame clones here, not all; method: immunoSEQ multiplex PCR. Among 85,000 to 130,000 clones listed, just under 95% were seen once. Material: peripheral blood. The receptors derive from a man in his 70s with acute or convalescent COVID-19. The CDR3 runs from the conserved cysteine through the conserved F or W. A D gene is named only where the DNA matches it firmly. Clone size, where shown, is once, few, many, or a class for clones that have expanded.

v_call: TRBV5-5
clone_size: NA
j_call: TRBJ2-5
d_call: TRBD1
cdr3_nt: TGTGCCAGCAGCTTGGCGGGTCAGGGGGCCGAGACCCAGTACTTC
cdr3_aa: CASSLAGQGAETQYF

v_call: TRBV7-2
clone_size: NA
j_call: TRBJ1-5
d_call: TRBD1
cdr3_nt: TGTGCCAGCAGCTTAGGGCGTTCGGGAACAGGGGTCCGGGAGCCCCAGCATTTT
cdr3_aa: CASSLGRSGTGVREPQHF

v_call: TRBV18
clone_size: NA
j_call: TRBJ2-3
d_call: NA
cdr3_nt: TGTGCCAGCTCAGGGACTAGCACAGATACGCAGTATTTT
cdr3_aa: CASSGTSTDTQYF

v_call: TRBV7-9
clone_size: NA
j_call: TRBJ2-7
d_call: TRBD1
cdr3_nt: TGTGCCAGCAGCTATGGACAGGGGCCATACGAGCAGTACTTC
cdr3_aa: CASSYGQGPYEQYF

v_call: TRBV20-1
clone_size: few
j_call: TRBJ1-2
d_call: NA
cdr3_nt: TGCAGTGCTTCTCAGGGGTATGGCTACACCTTC
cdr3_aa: CSASQGYGYTF

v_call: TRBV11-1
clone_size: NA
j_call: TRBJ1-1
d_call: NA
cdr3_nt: TGTGCCAGCAGCTTCCTCGGCAGGGGCCACACTGAAGCTTTCTTT
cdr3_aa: CASSFLGRGHTEAFF

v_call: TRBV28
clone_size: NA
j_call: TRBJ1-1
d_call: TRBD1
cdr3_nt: TGTGCCAGCAGGCGACAGGGAAGTTTGGCGACTGAAGCTTTCTTT
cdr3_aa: CASRRQGSLATEAFF

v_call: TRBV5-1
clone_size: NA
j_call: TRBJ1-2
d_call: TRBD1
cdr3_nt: TGCGCCAGCAGCCCCTGGAAAACTGACAGGGTAAAAGGTCGCGGCTACACCTTC
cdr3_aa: CASSPWKTDRVKGRGYTF

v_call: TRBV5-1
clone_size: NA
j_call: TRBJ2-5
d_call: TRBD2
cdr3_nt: TGCGCCAGCATAGAGACGGGGGGAGAGACCCAGTACTTC
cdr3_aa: CASIETGGETQYF

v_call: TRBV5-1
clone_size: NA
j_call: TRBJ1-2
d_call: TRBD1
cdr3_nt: TGCGCCAGCAGCGGACAGGGTTTAAACTATGGCTACACCTTC
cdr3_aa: CASSGQGLNYGYTF

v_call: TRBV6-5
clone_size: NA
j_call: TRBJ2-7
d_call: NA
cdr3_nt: TGTGCCAGCAAAGTAACAGTTTACTACGAGCAGTACTTC
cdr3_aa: CASKVTVYYEQYF

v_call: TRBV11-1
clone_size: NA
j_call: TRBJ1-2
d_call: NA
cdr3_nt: TGTGCCAGCAGCCACTTGGAGGGGCGCTATGGCTACACCTTC
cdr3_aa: CASSHLEGRYGYTF

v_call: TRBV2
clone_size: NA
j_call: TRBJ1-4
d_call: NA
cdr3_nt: TGTGCCAGCAGTGAAGTTGGGGCGGTGGGTGAAAAACTGTTTTTT
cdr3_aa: CASSEVGAVGEKLFF

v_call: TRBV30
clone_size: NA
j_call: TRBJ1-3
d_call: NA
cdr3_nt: TGTGCCTGGAACACAGGGTACGGAAACACCATATATTTT
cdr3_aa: CAWNTGYGNTIYF

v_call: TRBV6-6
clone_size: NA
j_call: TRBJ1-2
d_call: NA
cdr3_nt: TGTGCCAGCAGGCCCGGTGGGCCGAACTTCAATGGCTACACCTTC
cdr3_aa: CASRPGGPNFNGYTF

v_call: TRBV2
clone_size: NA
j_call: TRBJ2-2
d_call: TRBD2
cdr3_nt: TGTGCCAGCAGTGAGTCTAGCGGGAGGGCCGGTGGGGAGCTGTTTTTT
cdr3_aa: CASSESSGRAGGELFF

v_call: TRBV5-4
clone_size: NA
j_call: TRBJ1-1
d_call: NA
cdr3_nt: TGTGCCAGCAGCTTGGGTGAAGGGGCGAACACTGAAGCTTTCTTT
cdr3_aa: CASSLGEGANTEAFF

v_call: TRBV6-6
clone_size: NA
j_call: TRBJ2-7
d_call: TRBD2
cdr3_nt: TGTGCCAGTAATAACTCGGGGGGGCGAGCTCAGTACTTC
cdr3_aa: CASNNSGGRAQYF

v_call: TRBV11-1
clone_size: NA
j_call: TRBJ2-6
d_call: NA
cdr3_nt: TGTGCCAGCAGCTTAGACTCTCTGGTCAACGTCCTGACTTTC
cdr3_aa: CASSLDSLVNVLTF

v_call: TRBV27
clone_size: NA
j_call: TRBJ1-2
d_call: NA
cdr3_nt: TGTGCCAGCAGTTTCCGGGGGGGTTCTAACTATGGCTACACCTTC
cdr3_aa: CASSFRGGSNYGYTF

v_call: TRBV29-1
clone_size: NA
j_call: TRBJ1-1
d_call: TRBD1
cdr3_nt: TGCAGCGTCAACAGGGGGCTTAACACTGAAGCTTTCTTT
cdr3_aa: CSVNRGLNTEAFF

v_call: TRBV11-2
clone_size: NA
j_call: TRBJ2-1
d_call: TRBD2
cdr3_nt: TGTGCCAGCAGCCCACCGGGACTAGCTGGGACGGGTGAGCAGTTCTTC
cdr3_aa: CASSPPGLAGTGEQFF

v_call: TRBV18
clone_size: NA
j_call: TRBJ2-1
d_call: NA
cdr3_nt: TGTGCCAGCTCCGTTAGTCCTGTCGATGAGCAGTTCTTC
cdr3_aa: CASSVSPVDEQFF

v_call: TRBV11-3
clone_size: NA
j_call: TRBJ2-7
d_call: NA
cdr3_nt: TGTGCCAGCAGCTTATTAGTCTTCGAGCAGTACTTC
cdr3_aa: CASSLLVFEQYF

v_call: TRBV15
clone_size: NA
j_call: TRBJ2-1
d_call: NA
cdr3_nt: TGTGCCACCAGCAAACTAGCCCTAAATGAGCAGTTCTTC
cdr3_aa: CATSKLALNEQFF

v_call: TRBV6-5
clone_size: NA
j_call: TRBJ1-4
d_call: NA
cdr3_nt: TGTGCCAGCAGCCCCAGTCGTAATGAAAAACTGTTTTTT
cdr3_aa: CASSPSRNEKLFF

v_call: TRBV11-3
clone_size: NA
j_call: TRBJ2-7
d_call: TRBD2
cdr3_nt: TGTGCCAGCAGCTTGGGACTAGCGGGAATAAGGGAGCAGTACTTC
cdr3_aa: CASSLGLAGIREQYF

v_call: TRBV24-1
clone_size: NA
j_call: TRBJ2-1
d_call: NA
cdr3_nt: TGTGCCACCAGTGACTCGGTCAGGGCGGGGAAGGATGAGCAGTTCTTC
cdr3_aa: CATSDSVRAGKDEQFF

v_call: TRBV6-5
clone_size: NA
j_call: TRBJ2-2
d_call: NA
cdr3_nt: TGTGCCAGCAGATTAGCGGTCGCGAACACCGGGGAGCTGTTTTTT
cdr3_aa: CASRLAVANTGELFF

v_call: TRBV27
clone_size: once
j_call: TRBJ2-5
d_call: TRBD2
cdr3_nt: TGTGCCAGCAGTTTACGGGGTGCAGCGGGGGGTAGGGAGACCCAGTACTTC
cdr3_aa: CASSLRGAAGGRETQYF

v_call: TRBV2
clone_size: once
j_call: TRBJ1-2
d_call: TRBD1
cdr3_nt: TGTGCCAGCAACGGACAGGGAGGGCATGGCTACACCTTC
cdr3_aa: CASNGQGGHGYTF

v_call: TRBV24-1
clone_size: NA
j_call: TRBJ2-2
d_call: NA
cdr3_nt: TGTGCCACCAGTGATTCCGGACTGGCGAACACCGGGGAGCTGTTTTTT
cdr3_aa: CATSDSGLANTGELFF

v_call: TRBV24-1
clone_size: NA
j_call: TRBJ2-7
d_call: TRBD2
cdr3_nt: TGTGCCACCAGTGATTCGGGACTAGCGGGAGACGTCGAGCAGTACTTC
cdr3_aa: CATSDSGLAGDVEQYF

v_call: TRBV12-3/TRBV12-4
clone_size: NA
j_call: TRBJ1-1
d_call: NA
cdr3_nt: TGTGCCAGCAGACCCACAGACACTGAAGCTTTCTTT
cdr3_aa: CASRPTDTEAFF

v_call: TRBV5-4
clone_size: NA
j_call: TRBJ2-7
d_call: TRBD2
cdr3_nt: TGTGCCAGCAGATCCAGCGGGGGCCCCTACGAGCAGTACTTC
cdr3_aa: CASRSSGGPYEQYF

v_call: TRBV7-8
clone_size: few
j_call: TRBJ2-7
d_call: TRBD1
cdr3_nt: TGTGCCAGCAGCACGGGACAGGGGACCGAAATCTACGAGCAGTACTTC
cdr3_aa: CASSTGQGTEIYEQYF

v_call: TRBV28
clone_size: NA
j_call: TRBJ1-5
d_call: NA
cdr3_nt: TGTGCCAGCAGTCCCGACAGTCTAGGGGCCCAGCATTTT
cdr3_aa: CASSPDSLGAQHF

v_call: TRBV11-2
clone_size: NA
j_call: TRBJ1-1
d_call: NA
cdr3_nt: TGTGCCAGCAGCTTAATCGTGACAGCTGAAGCTTTCTTT
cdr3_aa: CASSLIVTAEAFF

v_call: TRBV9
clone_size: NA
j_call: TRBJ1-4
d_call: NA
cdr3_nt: TGTGCCAGCAGCAAAGGGGCGGGACGGATAGGGGAAAAACTGTTTTTT
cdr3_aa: CASSKGAGRIGEKLFF

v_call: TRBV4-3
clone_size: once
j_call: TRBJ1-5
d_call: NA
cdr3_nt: TGCGCCAGCAGCCAAGATCGCGCAGGGGTTAATCAGCCCCAGCATTTT
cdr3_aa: CASSQDRAGVNQPQHF

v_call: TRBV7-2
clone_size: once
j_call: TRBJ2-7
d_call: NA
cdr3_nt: TGTGCCAGCAGCTTAGTAGTCCAGGGAGGGGGACACGAGCAGTACTTC
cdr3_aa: CASSLVVQGGGHEQYF

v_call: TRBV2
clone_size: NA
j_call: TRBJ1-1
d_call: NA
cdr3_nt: TGTGCCAGCAGAGTGGCAGAAGCTTTCTTT
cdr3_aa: CASRVAEAFF

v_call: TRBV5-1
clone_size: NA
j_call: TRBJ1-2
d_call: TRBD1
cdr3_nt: TGCGCCAGCAGCTGGAGGACAGGGGAAGGTGGCTACACCTTC
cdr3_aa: CASSWRTGEGGYTF

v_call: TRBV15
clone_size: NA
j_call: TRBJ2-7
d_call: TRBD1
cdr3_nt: TGTGCCACCAGCAGAGCCGACGGGACAGGCCTTGAGCAGTACTTC
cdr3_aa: CATSRADGTGLEQYF

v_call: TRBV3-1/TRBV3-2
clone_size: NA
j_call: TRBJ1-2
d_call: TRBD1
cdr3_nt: TGTGCCAGCAGCGGCCAGGGGGCGAGGGGCTACACCTTC
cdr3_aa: CASSGQGARGYTF

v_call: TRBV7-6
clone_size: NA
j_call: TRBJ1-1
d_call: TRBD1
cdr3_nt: TGTGCCAGCAGCTTAGACGGAGGGACAGGGGGAACGGGAACTGAAGCTTTCTTT
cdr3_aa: CASSLDGGTGGTGTEAFF

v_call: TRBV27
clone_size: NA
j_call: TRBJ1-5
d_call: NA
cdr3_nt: TGTGCCAGCCTACCCTACAGGGCAAGCAATCAGCCCCAGCATTTT
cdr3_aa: CASLPYRASNQPQHF

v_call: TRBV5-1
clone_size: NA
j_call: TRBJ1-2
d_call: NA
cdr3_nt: TGCGCCAGCAGCTCAGGCGGGGGAATCAACTATGGCTACACCTTC
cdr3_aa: CASSSGGGINYGYTF

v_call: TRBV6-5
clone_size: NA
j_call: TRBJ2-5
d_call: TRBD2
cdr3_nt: TGTGCCAGCAGTTCAAGACTAGCGGGACCCCAAGAGACCCAGTACTTC
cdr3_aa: CASSSRLAGPQETQYF

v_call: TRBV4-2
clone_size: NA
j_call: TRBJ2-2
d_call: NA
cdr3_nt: TGTGCCAGCAGCCAACAGGGCAGCGGGGAGCTGTTTTTT
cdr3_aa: CASSQQGSGELFF

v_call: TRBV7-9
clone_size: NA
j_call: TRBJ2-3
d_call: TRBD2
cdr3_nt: TGTGCCAGCAGCTTAGTAAGCGGGAGAGATACGCAGTATTTT
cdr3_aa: CASSLVSGRDTQYF

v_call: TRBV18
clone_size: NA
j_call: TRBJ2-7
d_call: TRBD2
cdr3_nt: TGTGCCAGCTCACGGGGAGCGGGAGGCCCCGAGCAGTACTTC
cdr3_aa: CASSRGAGGPEQYF

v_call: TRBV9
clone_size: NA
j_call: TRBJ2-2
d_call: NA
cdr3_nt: TGTGCCAGCAGCTCCTCAGGGTTCCCGAACACCGGGGAGCTGTTTTTT
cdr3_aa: CASSSSGFPNTGELFF

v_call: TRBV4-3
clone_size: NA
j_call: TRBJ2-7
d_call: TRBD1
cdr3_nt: TGCGCCAGCAGCCAATTCCCGGGACAGGGCTACGAGCAGTACTTC
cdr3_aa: CASSQFPGQGYEQYF